Below, 4 T cell receptor beta chains from the same sample are listed, as sequenced in a study of a mutant IDH1 vaccine in newly diagnosed glioma. Time point specified: week 23, last vaccination. Vaccine doses each comprised 300 ug of mutant IDH1 20-mer peptide, with topical imiquimod. This table comes from immunoSEQ multiplex PCR, and its TCRdb copy is limited to in-frame clones, with some not included. The sample has 50,000 to 70,000 clones, approximately 87% seen once. Antigen specificity for these receptors is unknown. This specimen consisted of PBMCs, obtained from a glioma patient whose treatment included an IDH1 peptide vaccine. These receptors came from a man between 18 and 35 years old with glioma.

The V gene is TRBV19, the J gene TRBJ1-4; D is uncertain. Between the trimmed V and J ends, which lost 5 bases and 7 bases, there was a span of 26 bases. The CDR3 consists of 18 residues. Per germline, CDR1 LNHDA and CDR2 SQIVND (reference sequence). In nucleotides, the CDR3 is TGTGCCAGTAGTGGCGCGACGGGCTCCTGGAATTTCGGTGAAAAACTGTTTTTT. Protein product: CASSGATGSWNFGEKLFF.

This clone is a singleton in its sample. This chain connects TRBV7-6 to TRBJ2-7, with 7 bases that match TRBD1. Looked up from germline, CDR1 is SGHVS and CDR2 is FNYEAQ. With V trimmed by 3 bases and J by 5 bases, 10 bases remained unmatched. This CDR3 has 15 amino acids. CDR3 in amino acids: CASSLMGQSLNEQYF. The CDR3, as DNA: TGTGCCAGCAGCTTGATGGGACAGTCTTTGAACGAGCAGTACTTC.

V and J are TRBV19 and TRBJ1-5; D gene ambiguous. Germline V lookup: CDR1 LNHDA, CDR2 SQIVND (reference sequence). This CDR3 is built from 16 residues. With 4 bases removed from V and 0 bases from J, the gap between germline ends came to 13 bases. CDR3 in DNA: TGTGCCAGTAGTAGCCTGAGGGCGGTTAGCAATCAGCCCCAGCATTTT. As protein: CASSSLRAVSNQPQHF.

In this sample, this clone turned up a few times. The chain combines TRBV7-2 with TRBJ1-5; D not resolved. V shed 5 bases and J shed 11 bases, with 16 bases lying between them. CDR1 and CDR2 (germline): SGHTA, FQGNSA. The CDR3 runs to 13 residues. CDR3 sequence: CASSASLLTTQHF. The DNA of the CDR3 is TGTGCCAGCAGCGCCAGCCTATTAACGACCCAGCATTTT.